This TCR beta chain is from a study of blood T cell repertoires in COVID-19. In the study overall: Specimens from acute and convalescent COVID-19 originated in the United States, Italy and Spain. In each case, the material was cDNA or gDNA derived from T cells, B-cell-depleted T cells, or PBMCs.

This clone was counted between two and nine times. Produced via immunoSEQ multiplex PCR; TCRdb's table is partial and in-frame only. The table has some 210,000 clones, approximately 91% seen once; the top ten hold 4.8%. Germline V lookup: CDR1 LNHDA, CDR2 SQIVND (reference sequence). Deletions cut 4 bases from V and 11 bases from J, with 14 bases between. This CDR3 is built from 12 residues. The specimen sequenced was peripheral blood. The origin of this receptor is a middle-aged woman with acute or convalescent COVID-19. This rearrangement joins TRBV19 to TRBJ1-2; no clear D gene. CDR3 coding DNA: TGTGCCAGTAGTACCCCCGGTCGGGATTACACCTTC. Translation: CASSTPGRDYTF.